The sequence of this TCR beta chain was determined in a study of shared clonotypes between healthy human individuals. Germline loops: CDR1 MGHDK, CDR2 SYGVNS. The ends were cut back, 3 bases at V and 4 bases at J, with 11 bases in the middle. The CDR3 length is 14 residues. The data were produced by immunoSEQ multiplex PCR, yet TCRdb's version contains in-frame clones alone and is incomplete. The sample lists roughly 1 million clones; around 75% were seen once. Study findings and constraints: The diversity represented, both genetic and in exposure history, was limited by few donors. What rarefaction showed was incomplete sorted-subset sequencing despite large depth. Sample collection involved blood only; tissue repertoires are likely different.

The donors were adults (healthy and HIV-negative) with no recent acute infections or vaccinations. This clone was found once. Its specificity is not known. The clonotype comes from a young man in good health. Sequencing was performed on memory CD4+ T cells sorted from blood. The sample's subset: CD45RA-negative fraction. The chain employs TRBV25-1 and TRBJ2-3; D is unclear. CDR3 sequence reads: CASSDPGVADTQYF. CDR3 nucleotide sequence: TGTGCCAGCAGTGACCCGGGTGTCGCAGATACGCAGTATTTT.